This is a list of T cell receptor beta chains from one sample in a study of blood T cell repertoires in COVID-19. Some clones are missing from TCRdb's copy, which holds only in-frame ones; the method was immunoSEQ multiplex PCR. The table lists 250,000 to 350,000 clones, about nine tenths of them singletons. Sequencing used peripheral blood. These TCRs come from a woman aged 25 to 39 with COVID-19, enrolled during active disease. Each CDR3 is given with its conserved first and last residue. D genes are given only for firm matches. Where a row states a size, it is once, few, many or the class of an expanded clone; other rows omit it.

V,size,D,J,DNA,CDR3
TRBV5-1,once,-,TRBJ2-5,TGCGCCAGCAGCCGGACTATCGTAGAGACCCAGTACTTC,CASSRTIVETQYF
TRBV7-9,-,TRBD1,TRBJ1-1,TGTGCCAGCAGCGTGACAGGGGTGCCCTCTGAAGCTTTCTTT,CASSVTGVPSEAFF
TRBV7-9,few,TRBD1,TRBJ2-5,TGTGCCAGCAGCCGCCTGAGGGACAGGATCCAAGAGACCCAGTACTTC,CASSRLRDRIQETQYF
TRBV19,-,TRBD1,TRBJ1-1,TGTGCCAGTAGTATAGGGTTGACAGGGGCCAGCACTGAAGCTTTCTTT,CASSIGLTGASTEAFF
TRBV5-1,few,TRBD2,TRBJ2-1,TGCGCCAGCACCCGGACTAGCGGGAGGGCCGGCTCCTACAATGAGCAGTTCTTC,CASTRTSGRAGSYNEQFF
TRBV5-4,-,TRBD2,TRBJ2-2,TGTGCCAGCAGCCCTGGAGCGGGATCAGTCACCGGGGAGCTGTTTTTT,CASSPGAGSVTGELFF
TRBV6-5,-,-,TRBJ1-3,TGTGCCAGCAGACCCATTTCACAGTCTGGAAACACCATATATTTT,CASRPISQSGNTIYF
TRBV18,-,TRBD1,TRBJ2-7,TGTGCCAGCTCGCCCCGACAGGGTGACACCGAGCAGTACTTC,CASSPRQGDTEQYF
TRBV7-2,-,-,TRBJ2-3,TGTGCCAGCAGCTTAGGGCCTAGCGCAGATACGCAGTATTTT,CASSLGPSADTQYF
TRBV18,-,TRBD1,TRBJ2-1,TGTGCCAGCTCACCGCGGGACAGGGGGCGCAATGAGCAGTTCTTC,CASSPRDRGRNEQFF
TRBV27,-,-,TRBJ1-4,TGTGCCAGCAAGGACAGATTCATAACTAATGAAAAACTGTTTTTT,CASKDRFITNEKLFF
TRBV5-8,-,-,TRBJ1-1,TGTGCCAGCAGCTTAAGGGGTAACACTGAAGCTTTCTTT,CASSLRGNTEAFF
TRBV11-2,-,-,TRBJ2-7,TGTGCCAGCAGCCCCGGACCAGGGCAAACCTACGAGCAGTACTTC,CASSPGPGQTYEQYF
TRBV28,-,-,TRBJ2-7,TGTGCCAGCAGTTTCGGGAGTAGGACCTACGAGCAGTACTTC,CASSFGSRTYEQYF
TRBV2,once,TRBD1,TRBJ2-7,TGTGCCAGCAGGGGGACAGGGGCCGTCCACGAGCAGTACTTC,CASRGTGAVHEQYF
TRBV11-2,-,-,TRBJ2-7,TGTGCCAGCAGCTTATCACACAGGACCTACGAGCAGTACTTC,CASSLSHRTYEQYF
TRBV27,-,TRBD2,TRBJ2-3,TGTGCCAGCAGTTTGAACGGGAGGACAGATACGCAGTATTTT,CASSLNGRTDTQYF
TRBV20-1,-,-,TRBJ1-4,TGCAGTGCTAGTCCCGGGGGGCGTGAAAAACTGTTTTTT,CSASPGGREKLFF
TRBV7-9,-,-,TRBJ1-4,TGTGCCAGCAGCGACTCGACAGGCGAAGATGAAAAACTGTTTTTT,CASSDSTGEDEKLFF
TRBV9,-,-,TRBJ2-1,TGTGCCAGCAGCGCCGATCGGAGCCTGGCCTACAATGAGCAGTTCTTC,CASSADRSLAYNEQFF
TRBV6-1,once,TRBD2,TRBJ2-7,TGTGCCAGCAGTGATGAACTAGCGGGCTCCTACGAGCAGTACTTC,CASSDELAGSYEQYF
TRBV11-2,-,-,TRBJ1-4,TGTGCCAGCAGGAGCTTATCCCGGGGAAATGAAAAACTGTTTTTT,CASRSLSRGNEKLFF
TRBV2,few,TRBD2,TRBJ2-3,TGTGCCAGCAGTGACCCGGGGGGAGTCAGCACAGATACGCAGTATTTT,CASSDPGGVSTDTQYF
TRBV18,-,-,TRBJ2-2,TGTGCCAGCTCACCACTACCGGTACCGAACACCGGGGAGCTGTTTTTT,CASSPLPVPNTGELFF
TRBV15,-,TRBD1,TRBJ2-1,TGTGCCACCAGCAGAGCCTCGAAGGTCGGGACAGTCAATGAGCAGTTCTTC,CATSRASKVGTVNEQFF
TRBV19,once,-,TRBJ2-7,TGTGCCAGTAGTTCACAGGTACGCGGATCCTACGAGCAGTACTTC,CASSSQVRGSYEQYF
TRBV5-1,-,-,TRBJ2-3,TGCGCCAGCCATTCTAGCGGCACAGATACGCAGTATTTT,CASHSSGTDTQYF
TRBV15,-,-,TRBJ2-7,TGTGCCACCAGCAGGTCGGGTGTTGCTACCTACGAGCAGTACTTC,CATSRSGVATYEQYF
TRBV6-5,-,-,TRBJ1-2,TGTGCCAGCAGGCGGACAGTGAACTATGGCTACACCTTC,CASRRTVNYGYTF
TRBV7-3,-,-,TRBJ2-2,TGTGCCAGCAGCCAAGCCGCTTACACCGGGGAGCTGTTTTTT,CASSQAAYTGELFF
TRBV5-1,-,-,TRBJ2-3,TGCGCCAGCAGCTCAGGCCCCTTCACTAGCACAGATACGCAGTATTTT,CASSSGPFTSTDTQYF
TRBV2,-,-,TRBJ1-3,TGTGCCAGCAGTTACGACTTCAGCTCTGGAAACACCATATATTTT,CASSYDFSSGNTIYF
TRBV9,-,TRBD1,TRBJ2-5,TGTGCCAGCAGCCCCTGGGACAGTTACCAAGAGACCCAGTACTTC,CASSPWDSYQETQYF
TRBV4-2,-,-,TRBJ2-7,TGTGCCAGCAGCCAAGGGGGCTTAGGGTTAGCCTACGAGCAGTACTTC,CASSQGGLGLAYEQYF
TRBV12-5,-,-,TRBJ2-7,TGTGCTAGTGGTTTATACGGGGTTCCCTACGAGCAGTACTTC,CASGLYGVPYEQYF
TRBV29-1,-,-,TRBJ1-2,TGCAGCGTTGACATAACAGGGTATGGCTACACCTTC,CSVDITGYGYTF
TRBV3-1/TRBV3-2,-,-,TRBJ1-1,TGTGCCAGCAGCCATCTAGACACTGAAGCTTTCTTT,CASSHLDTEAFF
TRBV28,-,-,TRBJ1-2,TGTGCCAGCAGTTTGGTGTCAACCCCTCTTCTAGGCTACACCTTC,CASSLVSTPLLGYTF
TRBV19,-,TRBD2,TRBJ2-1,TGTGCCAGTAGTTCGGGACTAGCGGGAAACAATGAGCAGTTCTTC,CASSSGLAGNNEQFF
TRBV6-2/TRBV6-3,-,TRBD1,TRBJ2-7,TGTGCCAGCAGTTACTCGGGACAGGGGAACCACGAGCAGTACTTC,CASSYSGQGNHEQYF
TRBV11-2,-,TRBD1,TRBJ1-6,TGTGCCAGCAGCTTTCGACAGGGAGAGAGTTCACCCCTCCACTTT,CASSFRQGESSPLHF
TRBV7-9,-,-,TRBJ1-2,TGTGCCAGCAGCTCCGAACAGGGTTACGGAGGCTACACCTTC,CASSSEQGYGGYTF
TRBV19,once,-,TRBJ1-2,TGTGCCAGTAGTATTGTGGCGGAGGCTGGCTATGGCTACACCTTC,CASSIVAEAGYGYTF
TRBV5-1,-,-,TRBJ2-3,TGCGCCAGCAGGGCAGTCACAGATACGCAGTATTTT,CASRAVTDTQYF
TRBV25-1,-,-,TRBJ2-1,TGTGCCAGCAGTGATTGGGCTCCGAATGAGCAGTTCTTC,CASSDWAPNEQFF
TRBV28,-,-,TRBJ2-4,TGTGCCAGCTTCAGGAAAAACATTCAGTACTTC,CASFRKNIQYF
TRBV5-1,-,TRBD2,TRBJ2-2,TGCGCCAGCAGCTTGGCGCTAGCGGACACCGGGGAGCTGTTTTTT,CASSLALADTGELFF
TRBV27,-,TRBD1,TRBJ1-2,TGTGCCAGCAGCCCTGACCCGTTCCGGGACAGGGGGCGGTTCTATGGCTACACCTTC,CASSPDPFRDRGRFYGYTF
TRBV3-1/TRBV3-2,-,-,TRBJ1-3,TGTGCCAGCAGGAAAGCCCGGGGATCTGGAAACACCATATATTTT,CASRKARGSGNTIYF
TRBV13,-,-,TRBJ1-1,TGTGCCAGCAGCTTAGGGGGTAGCGCCACAACTGAAGCTTTCTTT,CASSLGGSATTEAFF
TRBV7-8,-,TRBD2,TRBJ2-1,TGTGCCAGCAGCCCGAGAGGTTTAGGACTAGCGGGTCTTAATGAGCAGTTCTTC,CASSPRGLGLAGLNEQFF
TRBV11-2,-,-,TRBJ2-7,TGTGCCAGCAGCTTAGGGACCGGGACTCCCTACGAGCAGTACTTC,CASSLGTGTPYEQYF
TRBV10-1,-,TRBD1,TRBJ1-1,TGCGCCAGCAGCAAGGGACAGGTGAACACTGAAGCTTTCTTT,CASSKGQVNTEAFF
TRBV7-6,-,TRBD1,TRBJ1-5,TGTGCCAGCAGCCCATTGCAGGGGGAGGGCAATCAGCCCCAGCATTTT,CASSPLQGEGNQPQHF